The 24 T cell receptor beta chains presented below share a single source sample, sequenced in a study of cytomegalovirus exposure and HLA in healthy donors. 13 Jbeta primers and 60 Vbeta primers were used for the PCR. Here immunoSEQ multiplex PCR was the method, and the copy in TCRdb shows in-frame clones only, minus some. Recorded for this sample: under 150,000 clones. Sequencing was done on a sample of PBMCs. The receptors were sampled from a man aged 35 to 55 in good health and CMV-seronegative.

The CDR3 here is CASSSPGTVANTGELFF. The CDR3, as DNA: TGTGCCAGCAGTTCCCCCGGGACAGTCGCGAACACCGGGGAGCTGTTTTTT. V and J are TRBV28 and TRBJ2-2, with 7 bases matching TRBD1. CDR3 size: 17 residues. V dropped 4 bases and J dropped 0; count of bases not matched to a gene: 8. Germline V lookup: CDR1 MDHEN, CDR2 SYDVKM.

This chain uses TRBV4-3 with TRBJ1-4; a possible D gene is TRBD1 (5 bases). Trimming removed 0 bases at V and 8 bases at J, with 13 bases between. The CDR3 length is 15 residues. Germline CDR1 and CDR2: LGHNA and YSLEER. The CDR3 reads CASSQEMAGWEKLFF. The CDR3 DNA reads TGCGCCAGCAGCCAAGAGATGGCAGGGTGGGAAAAACTGTTTTTT.

This chain joins TRBV29-1 and TRBJ2-1, with 7 bases identical to TRBD2. Germline V lookup: CDR1 SQVTM, CDR2 ANQGSEA. The CDR3 has 12 amino acids. Trimming cost V 3 bases and J 7 bases; bases outside gene matches: 3. The CDR3 reads CSVDPGGNEQFF. The CDR3 region has the DNA TGCAGCGTTGACCCCGGGGGGAATGAGCAGTTCTTC.

The chain recombines TRBV25-1 with TRBJ1-1; no clear D. Germline lookup yields CDR1 MGHDK and CDR2 SYGVNS. The V end lost 8 bases, the J end lost 0 bases, and 4 bases lay between the germline ends. The CDR3 is 11 residues long. The CDR3 protein is CASHLNTEAFF. The CDR3 bases are TGTGCCAGCCATTTGAACACTGAAGCTTTCTTT.

The genes are TRBV6-5 and TRBJ2-5, with D possibly matching TRBD1 (5 bases). Germline V CDR1 and CDR2: MNHEY, SVGAGI. The germline V and J ends were trimmed by 6 bases and 0 bases, with 8 bases remaining between them. The CDR3 length is 13 residues. This CDR3 reads CASRTVYQETQYF. The CDR3 nucleotides are TGTGCCAGCAGGACAGTTTACCAAGAGACCCAGTACTTC.

The J gene is TRBJ2-7, the V gene TRBV7-2; TRBD2 might be the D (5 bases). Germline V gene data show CDR1 as SGHTA and CDR2 as FQGNSA. This CDR3 spans 14 amino acids. V lost 3 bases and J lost 0, with 9 bases in between. In nucleotides, the CDR3 is TGTGCCAGCAGCTTGGACTTCGGCTCCTACGAGCAGTACTTC. This gives the protein CASSLDFGSYEQYF.

The chain recombines TRBV25-1 with TRBJ2-3; D might be TRBD1 (6 bases). V lost 0 bases and J 2 bases, leaving 12 bases between the germline ends. In germline, CDR1 is MGHDK, CDR2 SYGVNS. This CDR3 spans 16 amino acids. In DNA, the CDR3 is TGTGCCAGCAGTGAATATATAGGGACATTCACAGATACGCAGTATTTT. Its translation is CASSEYIGTFTDTQYF.

The CDR3 sequence is CASSSTGGWDQPQHF. In DNA form, the CDR3 reads TGTGCCAGCAGCTCCACAGGGGGCTGGGATCAGCCCCAGCATTTT. This chain connects TRBV5-6 to TRBJ1-5; 9 bases agree with TRBD1. CDR3 length: 15 residues. With 3 bases clipped from V and 5 bases from J, the junction kept 6 bases outside the gene matches. The germline V gene has CDR1 SGHDT and CDR2 YYEEEE.

For the CDR3, the DNA is TGTGCCAGCAGCCAAGGAGCGGGGGTCACGGAGACCCAGTACTTC. This translates into CASSQGAGVTETQYF. The V and J genes are TRBV4-2 and TRBJ2-5; the match to TRBD2 covers 8 bases. Germline CDR1 LGHNA, CDR2 YNFKEQ. The CDR3 consists of 15 residues. The V gene end was trimmed by 1 base and the J gene end by 5 bases; junction bases not matched to a gene: 6.

The V gene is TRBV7-8, the J gene TRBJ1-3; TRBD1 matches 7 bases. After removal of 5 bases from V and 4 bases from J, the junction contained 11 bases not matched to a gene. CDR1 and CDR2 from the germline V gene are SGHVS and FQNEAQ. The CDR3 is 16 residues long. CDR3 DNA: TGTGCCAGCAGCAAAACCACCCCGACAGGGGGAAACACCATATATTTT. Translation gives CASSKTTPTGGNTIYF.

This rearrangement joins TRBV4-3 to TRBJ1-3; D not certain. The germline gives CDR1 LGHNA, CDR2 YSLEER. The CDR3 extends over 18 amino acids. Trimming cost V 0 bases and J 0 bases, with 15 bases left between them. The CDR3 DNA sequence: TGCGCCAGCAGCCAAGAACTAGGGCGGGGAAGCTCTGGAAACACCATATATTTT. It translates to CASSQELGRGSSGNTIYF.

The chain couples TRBV5-1 to TRBJ2-7; 7 nucleotides line up with TRBD1. The V segment lost 4 bases and the J segment 2 bases; nucleotides outside the gene matches: 12. CDR3 length: 16 residues. CDR1 and CDR2 (germline): SGHRS, YFSETQ. The CDR3 nucleotides read TGCGCCAGCAGCACAACCAGACAGGGTCGTGCCTACGAGCAGTACTTC. Amino acids: CASSTTRQGRAYEQYF.

J is TRBJ2-5 and V is TRBV11-1; tentative D call: TRBD2 (5 bases). V was clipped by 2 bases and J by 3 bases, with 16 bases between them. The CDR3 is 16 residues long. Germline loops: CDR1 SGHAT, CDR2 FQDESV (reference sequence). In nucleotides, the CDR3 is TGTGCCAGCAGCTTACCGGGGAAAGGGCTGGAAGAGACCCAGTACTTC. Residues: CASSLPGKGLEETQYF.

V gene TRBV20-1 combines with J gene TRBJ2-5; a possible D gene is TRBD1 (6 bases). The CDR3 consists of 11 residues. Looked up from germline, CDR1 is DFQATT and CDR2 is SNEGSKA (reference sequence). The V and J ends lost 5 bases and 2 bases respectively, with 6 bases between them. CDR3 sequence (DNA): TGCAGTGCTGGGACACAAGAGACCCAGTACTTC. Translation: CSAGTQETQYF.

The chain links TRBV5-8 to TRBJ2-2, with 12 bases that match TRBD1. The CDR3 covers 18 residues. The junction had 14 bases not matched to a gene; V was cut back by 6 bases and J by 5 bases. Germline V gene sequence: CDR1 SGHTS, CDR2 YDEGEE. CDR3 sequence reads: CASTPPAGTGGLTGELFF. CDR3 nucleotide sequence: TGTGCCAGCACCCCCCCTGCCGGGACAGGGGGCCTTACCGGGGAGCTGTTTTTT.

The gene calls are TRBV4-1 and TRBJ2-1, with 10 bases matching TRBD1. Germline lookup yields CDR1 MGHRA and CDR2 YSYEKL. The CDR3 consists of 14 residues. V was clipped by 8 bases and J by 8 bases; unmatched bases: 9. CDR3 sequence: CASGQGGKGDEQFF. The CDR3 nucleotides read TGCGCCAGCGGACAGGGGGGGAAGGGGGATGAGCAGTTCTTC.

V and J are TRBV6-5 and TRBJ2-7, with 9 positions matching TRBD1. CDR3 size: 15 residues. The V segment lost 4 bases and the J segment 2 bases; nucleotides outside the gene matches: 6. Germline values: CDR1 MNHEY, CDR2 SVGAGI. The CDR3 protein is CASSSDRGNTYEQYF. CDR3 DNA sequence: TGTGCCAGCAGTTCCGACAGGGGGAACACCTACGAGCAGTACTTC.

The chain couples TRBV5-1 to TRBJ1-4, with D perhaps matching TRBD1 (6 bases). This CDR3 spans 14 amino acids. V gave up 2 bases and J gave up 7 bases, with 12 bases separating them. The germline V gene has CDR1 SGHRS and CDR2 YFSETQ. CDR3 region: CASSFRGMGEKLFF. DNA of the CDR3: TGCGCCAGCAGCTTCAGGGGAATGGGTGAAAAACTGTTTTTT.

The rearrangement joins TRBV4-3 to TRBJ2-2; D is perhaps TRBD2 (5 bases). The CDR3 has 15 amino acids. Germline V gene lookup returns CDR1 LGHNA and CDR2 YSLEER. The V gene lost 5 bases and the J gene lost 0 bases, with 10 bases spanning the gap. The CDR3 bases are TGCGCCAGCAGCGCGGGCCTCACGAACACCGGGGAGCTGTTTTTT. Amino acid sequence: CASSAGLTNTGELFF.

The chain is built from TRBV18 and TRBJ1-3; D is perhaps TRBD1 (5 bases). Deletions cut 3 bases from V and 8 bases from J, with 8 bases between. Per germline, CDR1 KGHSH and CDR2 LQKENI. The CDR3 has 12 residues. The CDR3 loop reads CASSPGLDTIYF. In nucleotides, the CDR3 is TGTGCCAGCTCACCGGGACTAGACACCATATATTTT.

The V call is TRBV29-1, the J call TRBJ2-6; 8 nucleotides match TRBD1. This CDR3 contains 15 residues. The germline V gene encodes CDR1 SQVTM and CDR2 ANQGSEA. Germline trimming cut 4 bases from V and 7 bases from J; bases unmatched to any gene: 9. The CDR3 sequence: CSVAQGATRANVLTF. CDR3 in DNA: TGCAGCGTTGCGCAGGGGGCTACAAGAGCCAACGTCCTGACTTTC.

This chain joins TRBV6-5 and TRBJ2-7, with 7 bases lining up with TRBD1. Germline assignment: CDR1 MNHEY and CDR2 SVGAGI. V lost 7 bases and J lost 2; bases outside the gene matches: 5. The CDR3 spans 13 residues. Here the CDR3 reads CASTQGVTYEQYF. The CDR3 DNA reads TGTGCCAGCACCCAGGGGGTAACCTACGAGCAGTACTTC.

The chain joins TRBV6-5 to TRBJ2-7; 10 bases map to TRBD1. There are 14 residues in the CDR3. Germline values: CDR1 MNHEY, CDR2 SVGAGI. The V gene end was trimmed by 2 bases and the J gene end by 6 bases; junction bases not matched to a gene: 4. The CDR3 here is CASSYGWDRGEQYF. The CDR3 DNA is TGTGCCAGCAGTTACGGTTGGGACAGGGGCGAGCAGTACTTC.

The V gene is TRBV5-4, the J gene TRBJ2-5; 15 positions match TRBD2. Germline V gives CDR1 SGHNT, CDR2 YYREEE (reference sequence). The CDR3 has 16 residues. The trim removed 4 bases at V and 2 bases at J, leaving 3 bases unmatched. The CDR3 DNA reads TGTGCCAGCAGCACCGGGACTAGCGGGGGGCAAGAGACCCAGTACTTC. This codes for CASSTGTSGGQETQYF.